This T cell receptor (beta chain) was sequenced for a study of OX40 agonist ivuxolimab in advanced cancers. Study in general: Ivuxolimab, which patients received intravenously every 2 weeks, was dosed at 0.01 to 10 mg/kg.

Using immunoSEQ multiplex PCR, the repertoire was profiled, and TCRdb retains in-frame clones only, with some absent. Found here are some 37,000 clones, over 65% of them singletons; the top ten hold 20% to 25%. Autoimmune disease history or systemic immunosuppression barred patients. The investigators sampled blood at baseline, at cycle 4 day 1, and at cycle 7 day 1. Study observations and caveats: Clonal expansion by week 6 occurred in CD4+ and CD8+ blood T cells (at 0.1 to 3.0 mg/kg).

V shed 2 bases and J shed 16 bases, with 20 bases lying between them. This CDR3 is 14 amino acids long. Germline V gives CDR1 MDHEN, CDR2 SYDVKM. Regarding this clone: Its specificity is unknown.

V is TRBV28 and J is TRBJ1-4; the D gene is possibly TRBD1 (5 bases). The TCR sequence derives from an adult with an advanced solid tumor such as melanoma, head and neck, liver or kidney cancer. This material consisted of CD4+ or CD8+ T cells sorted from blood, taken in a trial of the OX40 agonist ivuxolimab. CDR3 region: CASSLRSDRRRAFF. CDR3 nucleotide sequence: TGTGCCAGCAGTTTACGGTCGGACCGCCGCAGGGCGTTTTTT.